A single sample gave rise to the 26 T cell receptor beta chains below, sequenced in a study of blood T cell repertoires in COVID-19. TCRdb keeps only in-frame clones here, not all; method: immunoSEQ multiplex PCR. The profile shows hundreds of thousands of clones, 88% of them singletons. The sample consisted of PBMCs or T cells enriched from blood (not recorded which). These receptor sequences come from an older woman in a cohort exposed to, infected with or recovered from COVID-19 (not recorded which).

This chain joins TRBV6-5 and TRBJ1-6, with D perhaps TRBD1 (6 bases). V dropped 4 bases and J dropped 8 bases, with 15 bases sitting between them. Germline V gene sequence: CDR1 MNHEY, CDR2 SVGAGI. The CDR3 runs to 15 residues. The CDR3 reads CASSWVTGGDSPLHF. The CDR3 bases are TGTGCCAGCAGTTGGGTAACGGGGGGCGATTCACCCCTCCACTTT.

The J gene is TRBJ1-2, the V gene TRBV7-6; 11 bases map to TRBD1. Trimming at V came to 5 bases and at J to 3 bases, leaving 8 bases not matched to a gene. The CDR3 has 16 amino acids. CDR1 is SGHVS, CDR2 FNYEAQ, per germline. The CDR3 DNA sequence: TGTGCCAGCAGCGACCCTCCGGGACAGGGGGACTATGGCTACACCTTC. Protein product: CASSDPPGQGDYGYTF.

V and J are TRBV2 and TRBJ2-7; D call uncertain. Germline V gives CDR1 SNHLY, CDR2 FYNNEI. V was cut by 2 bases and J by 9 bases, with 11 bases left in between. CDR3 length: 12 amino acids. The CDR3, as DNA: TGTGCCAGCAGTGAAAAGGCCCCAGGGCAGTACTTC. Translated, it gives CASSEKAPGQYF.

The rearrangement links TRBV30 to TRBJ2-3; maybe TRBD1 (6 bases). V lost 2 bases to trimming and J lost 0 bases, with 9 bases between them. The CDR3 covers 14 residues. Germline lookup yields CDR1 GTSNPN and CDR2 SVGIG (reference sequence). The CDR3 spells CAWSRDTSTDTQYF. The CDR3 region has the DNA TGTGCCTGGAGTAGGGACACCAGCACAGATACGCAGTATTTT.

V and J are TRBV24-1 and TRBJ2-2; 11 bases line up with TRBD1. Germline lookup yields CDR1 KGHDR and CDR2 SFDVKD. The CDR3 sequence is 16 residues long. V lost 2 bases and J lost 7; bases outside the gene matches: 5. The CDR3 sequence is CATSDSDRGLGGELFF. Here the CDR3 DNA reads TGTGCCACCAGTGATTCGGACAGGGGGCTCGGCGGGGAGCTGTTTTTT.

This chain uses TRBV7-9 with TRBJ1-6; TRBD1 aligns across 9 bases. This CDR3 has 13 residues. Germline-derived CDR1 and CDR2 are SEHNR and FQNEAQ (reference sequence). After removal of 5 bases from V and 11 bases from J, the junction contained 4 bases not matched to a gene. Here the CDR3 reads CASSRDRVPPLHF. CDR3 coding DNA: TGTGCCAGCAGCAGGGACAGGGTACCACCCCTCCACTTT.

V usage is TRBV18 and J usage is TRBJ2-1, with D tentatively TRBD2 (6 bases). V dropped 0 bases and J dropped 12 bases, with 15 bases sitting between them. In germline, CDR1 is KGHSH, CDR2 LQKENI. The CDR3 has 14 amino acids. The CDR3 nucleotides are TGTGCCAGCTCACCACCAGGGGAGGCGGGACGGCAGTTCTTC. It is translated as CASSPPGEAGRQFF. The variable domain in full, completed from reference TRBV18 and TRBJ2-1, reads NAGVMQNPRHLVRRRGQEARLRCSPMKGHSHVYWYRQLPEEGLKFMVYLQKENIIDESGMPKERFSAEFPKEGPSILRIQQVVRGDSAAYFCASSPPGEAGRQFFGPGTRLTVL.

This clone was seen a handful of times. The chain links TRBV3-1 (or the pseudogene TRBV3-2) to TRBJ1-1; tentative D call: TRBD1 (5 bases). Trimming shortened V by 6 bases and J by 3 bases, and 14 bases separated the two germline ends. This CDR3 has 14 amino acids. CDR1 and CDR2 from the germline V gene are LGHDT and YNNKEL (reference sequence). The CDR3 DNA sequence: TGTGCCAGCAGTGCAAAGTCAGGGTACACTGAAGCTTTCTTT. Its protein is CASSAKSGYTEAFF.

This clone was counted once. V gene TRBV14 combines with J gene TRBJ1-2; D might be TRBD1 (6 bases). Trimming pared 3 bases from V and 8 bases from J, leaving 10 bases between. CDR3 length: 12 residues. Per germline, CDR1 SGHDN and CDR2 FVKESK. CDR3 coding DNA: TGTGCCAGCAGCCAGACAGGCCCCGGCTACACCTTC. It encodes CASSQTGPGYTF.

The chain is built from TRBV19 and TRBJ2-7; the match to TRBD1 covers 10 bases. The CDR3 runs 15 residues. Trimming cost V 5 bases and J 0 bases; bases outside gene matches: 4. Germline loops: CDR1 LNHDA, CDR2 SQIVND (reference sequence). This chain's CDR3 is CASSAWTGGSYEQYF. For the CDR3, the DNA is TGTGCCAGTAGTGCTTGGACAGGGGGCTCCTACGAGCAGTACTTC.

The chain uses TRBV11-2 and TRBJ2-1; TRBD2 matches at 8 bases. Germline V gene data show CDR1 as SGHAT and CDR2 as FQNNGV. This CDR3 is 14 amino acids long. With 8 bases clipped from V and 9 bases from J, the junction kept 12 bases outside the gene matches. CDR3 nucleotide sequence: TGTGCCAGCGCGGGAATAGCGGGATTGGGTGAGCAGTTCTTC. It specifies CASAGIAGLGEQFF. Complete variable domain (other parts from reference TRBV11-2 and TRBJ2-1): EAGVAQSPRYKIIEKRQSVAFWCNPISGHATLYWYQQILGQGPKLLIQFQNNGVVDDSQLPKDRFSAERLKGVDSTLKIQPAKLEDSAVYLCASAGIAGLGEQFFGPGTRLTVL.

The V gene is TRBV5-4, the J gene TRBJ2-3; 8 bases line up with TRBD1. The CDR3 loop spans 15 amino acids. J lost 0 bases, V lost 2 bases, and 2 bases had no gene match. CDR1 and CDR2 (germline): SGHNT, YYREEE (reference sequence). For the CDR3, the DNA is TGTGCCAGCAGCTTTCGACAGGGGAGCACAGATACGCAGTATTTT. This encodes CASSFRQGSTDTQYF.

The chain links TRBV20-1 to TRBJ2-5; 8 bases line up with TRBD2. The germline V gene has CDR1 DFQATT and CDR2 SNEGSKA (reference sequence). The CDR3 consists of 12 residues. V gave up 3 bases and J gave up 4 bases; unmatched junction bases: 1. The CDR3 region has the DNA TGCAGTGCTAGTAGCGGGACAGAGACCCAGTACTTC. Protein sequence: CSASSGTETQYF.

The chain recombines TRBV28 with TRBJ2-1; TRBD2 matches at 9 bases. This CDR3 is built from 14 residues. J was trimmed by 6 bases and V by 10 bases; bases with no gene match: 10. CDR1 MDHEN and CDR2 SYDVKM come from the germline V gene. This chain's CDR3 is CAIHGGRVGNEQFF. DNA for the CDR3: TGTGCCATTCATGGCGGGAGGGTGGGCAATGAGCAGTTCTTC.

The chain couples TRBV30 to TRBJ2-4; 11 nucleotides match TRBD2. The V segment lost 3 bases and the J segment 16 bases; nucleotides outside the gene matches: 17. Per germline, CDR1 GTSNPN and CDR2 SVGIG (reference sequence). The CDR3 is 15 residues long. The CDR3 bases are TGTGCCTGGAGGGCGGGGAATAGCGGGAGGGACCGGGTTTACTTC. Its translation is CAWRAGNSGRDRVYF. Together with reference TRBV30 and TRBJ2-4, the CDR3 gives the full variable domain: SQTIHQWPATLVQPVGSPLSLECTVEGTSNPNLYWYRQAAGRGLQLLFYSVGIGQISSEVPQNLSASRPQDRQFILSSKKLLLSDSGFYLCAWRAGNSGRDRVYFGAGTRLSVL.

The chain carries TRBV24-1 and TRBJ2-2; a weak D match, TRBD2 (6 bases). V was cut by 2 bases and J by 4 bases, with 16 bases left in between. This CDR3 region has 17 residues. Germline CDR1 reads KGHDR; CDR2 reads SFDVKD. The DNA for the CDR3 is TGTGCCACCAGTGATTCTAGTCGCGGGGCGGGCACCGGGGAGCTGTTTTTT. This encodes CATSDSSRGAGTGELFF.

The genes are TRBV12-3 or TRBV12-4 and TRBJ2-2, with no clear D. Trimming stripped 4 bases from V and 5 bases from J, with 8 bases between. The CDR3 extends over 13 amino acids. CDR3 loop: CASSSRLTGELFF. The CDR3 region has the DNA TGTGCCAGCAGTTCACGGTTAACCGGGGAGCTGTTTTTT.

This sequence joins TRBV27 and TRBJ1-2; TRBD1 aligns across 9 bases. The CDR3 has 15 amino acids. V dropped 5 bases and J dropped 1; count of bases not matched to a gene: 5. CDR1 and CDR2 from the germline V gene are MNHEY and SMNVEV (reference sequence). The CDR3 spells CASSLLGQGNYGYTF. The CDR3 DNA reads TGTGCCAGCAGTCTTCTGGGACAGGGTAACTATGGCTACACCTTC.

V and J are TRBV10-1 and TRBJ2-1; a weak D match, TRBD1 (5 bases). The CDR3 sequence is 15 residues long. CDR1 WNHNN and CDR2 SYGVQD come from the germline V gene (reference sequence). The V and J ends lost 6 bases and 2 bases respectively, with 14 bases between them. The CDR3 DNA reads TGCGCCAGCAGCGATCAGGGTGGGACCTACAATGAGCAGTTCTTC. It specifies CASSDQGGTYNEQFF.

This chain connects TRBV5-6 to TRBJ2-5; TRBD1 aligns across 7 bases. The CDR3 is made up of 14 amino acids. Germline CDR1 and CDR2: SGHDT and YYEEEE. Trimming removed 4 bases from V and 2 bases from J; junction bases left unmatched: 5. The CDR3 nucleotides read TGTGCCAGCAGCGCCGACAGGGTTCAAGAGACCCAGTACTTC. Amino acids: CASSADRVQETQYF. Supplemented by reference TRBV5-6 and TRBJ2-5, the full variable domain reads DAGVTQSPTHLIKTRGQQVTLRCSPKSGHDTVSWYQQALGQGPQFIFQYYEEEERQRGNFPDRFSGHQFPNYSSELNVNALLLGDSALYLCASSADRVQETQYFGPGTRLLVL.

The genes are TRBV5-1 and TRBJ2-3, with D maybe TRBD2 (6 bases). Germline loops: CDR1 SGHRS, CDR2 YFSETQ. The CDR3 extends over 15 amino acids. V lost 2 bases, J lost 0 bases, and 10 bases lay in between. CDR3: CASSLSGVSTDTQYF. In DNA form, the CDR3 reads TGCGCCAGCAGCTTATCGGGGGTCAGCACAGATACGCAGTATTTT.

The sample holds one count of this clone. CDR3 residues: CASSLDARGSGANVLTF. The CDR3 DNA is TGTGCCAGCAGCTTAGATGCGAGAGGGTCTGGGGCCAACGTCCTGACTTTC. The V call is TRBV11-2, the J call TRBJ2-6; D might be TRBD2 (5 bases). Trimming took off 0 bases at V and 1 base at J, with 10 bases between the two ends. Germline V gene sequence: CDR1 SGHAT, CDR2 FQNNGV. The length of the CDR3 is 17 residues.

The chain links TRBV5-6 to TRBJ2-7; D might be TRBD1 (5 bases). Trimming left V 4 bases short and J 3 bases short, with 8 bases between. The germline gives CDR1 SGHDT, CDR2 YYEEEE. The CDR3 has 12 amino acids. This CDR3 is CASSRDSYEQYF. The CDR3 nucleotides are TGTGCCAGCAGCCGTGACAGCTACGAGCAGTACTTC.

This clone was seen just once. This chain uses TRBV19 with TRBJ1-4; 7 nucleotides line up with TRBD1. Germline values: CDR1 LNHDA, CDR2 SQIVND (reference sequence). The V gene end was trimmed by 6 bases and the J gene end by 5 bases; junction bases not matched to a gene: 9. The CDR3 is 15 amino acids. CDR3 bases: TGTGCCAGTAGGCGACAGGGCGAAAGAAATGAAAAACTGTTTTTT. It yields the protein CASRRQGERNEKLFF.

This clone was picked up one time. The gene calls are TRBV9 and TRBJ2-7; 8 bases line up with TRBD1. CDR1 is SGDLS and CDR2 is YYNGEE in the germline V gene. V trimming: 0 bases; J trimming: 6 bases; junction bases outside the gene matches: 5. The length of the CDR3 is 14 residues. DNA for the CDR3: TGTGCCAGCAGCGTAGACGGACAGGGTGGCGAGCAGTACTTC. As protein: CASSVDGQGGEQYF. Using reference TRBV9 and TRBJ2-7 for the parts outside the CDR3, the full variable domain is DSGVTQTPKHLITATGQRVTLRCSPRSGDLSVYWYQQSLDQGLQFLIQYYNGEERAKGNILERFSAQQFPDLHSELNLSSLELGDSALYFCASSVDGQGGEQYFGPGTRLTVT.

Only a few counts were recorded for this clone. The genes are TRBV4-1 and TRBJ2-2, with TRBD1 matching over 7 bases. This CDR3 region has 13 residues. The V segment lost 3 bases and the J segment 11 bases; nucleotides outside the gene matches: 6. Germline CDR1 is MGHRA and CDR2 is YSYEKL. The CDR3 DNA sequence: TGCGCCAGCAGCCATCTGGGACAGCCTGAGCTGTTTTTT. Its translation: CASSHLGQPELFF.